The next 19 T cell receptor beta chains were all read from a single sample in a study of CD8 T cells in Susac syndrome (dated by TCRdb to the late 2010s). The receptor library was made with the immunoSEQ multiplex PCR assay. RNA was extracted using the RNeasy kit, and roughly 0.45 to 1 microgram was reverse transcribed with random hexamers. TCRdb cleaned the public reads at Q25 with fastp, built clones with MiXCR and kept in-frame beta chains. CDR3 protein duplicates are merged, each entry listing the most common genes and DNA. Recorded for this sample are 200,000 or so distinct CDR3 sequences; 90% to 95% of them occurred a single time. The ten biggest clones cover 0.093% of the sample. Sequenced input: CD4+ T cells from PBMCs. These receptors came from a human donor with multiple sclerosis.

V usage is TRBV30 and J usage is TRBJ2-7; 8 bases line up with TRBD1. V shed 2 bases, J shed 5 bases, and the junction held 14 bases outside the gene matches. Germline V gene data show CDR1 as GTSNPN and CDR2 as SVGIG (reference sequence). This CDR3 region has 16 residues. The CDR3 sequence is CAWSLLGQGRVNEQYF. In DNA form, the CDR3 reads TGTGCCTGGAGTCTCCTTGGACAGGGAAGGGTCAACGAGCAGTACTTC.

This chain uses TRBV4-1 with TRBJ2-2; TRBD2 matches 8 bases. The V gene's germline CDR1 is MGHRA and CDR2 YSYEKL. The V segment lost 0 bases and the J segment 4 bases; nucleotides outside the gene matches: 4. The CDR3 loop spans 16 amino acids. The DNA for the CDR3 is TGCGCCAGCAGCCAAGACCTAGCGGGCAGCACCGGGGAGCTGTTTTTT. Translated: CASSQDLAGSTGELFF.

The gene calls are TRBV30 and TRBJ1-1; D not resolved. The germline V gene has CDR1 GTSNPN and CDR2 SVGIG (reference sequence). This CDR3 is 11 amino acids long. Trimming stripped 3 bases from V and 7 bases from J, with 9 bases between. The CDR3 spells CAWRAYYEAFF. CDR3 nucleotide sequence: TGTGCCTGGAGAGCCTATTATGAAGCTTTCTTT.

The chain recombines TRBV6-5 with TRBJ1-2, with 7 bases identical to TRBD1. The germline V gene encodes CDR1 MNHEY and CDR2 SVGAGI. The junction had 7 bases not matched to a gene; V was cut back by 6 bases and J by 3 bases. The CDR3 extends over 14 amino acids. CDR3 sequence: CASREGQQYYGYTF. For the CDR3, the DNA is TGTGCCAGCAGAGAGGGACAGCAGTACTATGGCTACACCTTC.

The chain is built from TRBV20-1 and TRBJ1-1; D remains ambiguous. Germline V CDR1 and CDR2: DFQATT, SNEGSKA (reference sequence). This CDR3 is 12 amino acids long. V lost 5 bases and J 4 bases, leaving 11 bases between the germline ends. CDR3 sequence (DNA): TGCAGTGCTGCGACGTTTTCCACTGAAGCTTTCTTT. This gives the protein CSAATFSTEAFF.

This sequence joins TRBV10-3 and TRBJ2-3; unclear D gene. The CDR3 extends over 14 amino acids. The germline V gene has CDR1 ENHRY and CDR2 SYGVKD. Trimming took off 6 bases at V and 3 bases at J, with 13 bases between the two ends. The CDR3 spells CAIRQSGPTDTQYF. For the CDR3, the DNA is TGTGCCATCAGACAGTCCGGGCCGACAGATACGCAGTATTTT.

V and J are TRBV27 and TRBJ2-7; the D is unclear. The CDR3 contains 13 residues. Germline values: CDR1 MNHEY, CDR2 SMNVEV (reference sequence). V was shortened by 2 bases and J by 6 bases, with 11 bases between the two germline ends. CDR3 in DNA: TGTGCCAGCAGTTTAGTAGGGTTTCCCGAGCAGTACTTC. Residues: CASSLVGFPEQYF.

The genes are TRBV7-2 and TRBJ2-7, with D perhaps matching TRBD2 (5 bases). The length of the CDR3 is 13 residues. Germline lookup yields CDR1 SGHTA and CDR2 FQGNSA. The ends were cut back, 5 bases at V and 5 bases at J, with 13 bases in the middle. CDR3 loop: CASSVTRADEQYF. CDR3 DNA sequence: TGTGCCAGCAGCGTAACGAGGGCTGACGAGCAGTACTTC. The variable domain in full, with the rest retrieved from reference TRBV7-2 and TRBJ2-7, is GAGVSQSPSNKVTEKGKDVELRCDPISGHTALYWYRQSLGQGLEFLIYFQGNSAPDKSGLPSDRFSAERTGGSVSTLTIQRTQQEDSAVYLCASSVTRADEQYFGPGTRLTVT.

This chain links TRBV20-1 with TRBJ2-2, with D maybe TRBD2 (5 bases). Germline CDR1 and CDR2: DFQATT and SNEGSKA (reference sequence). The CDR3 loop spans 15 amino acids. Trimming stripped 5 bases from V and 1 base from J, with 14 bases between. In nucleotides, the CDR3 is TGCAGTGCTCCCCTAGCTGGCCTGAACACCGGGGAGCTGTTTTTT. Translation gives CSAPLAGLNTGELFF.

This clonotype was detected a few times. V gene TRBV30 combines with J gene TRBJ2-1, with D possibly called TRBD1 or TRBD2 (5 bases each). The CDR3 runs to 13 residues. CDR1 GTSNPN and CDR2 SVGIG come from the germline V gene (reference sequence). The V end lost 4 bases, the J end lost 4 bases, and 11 bases lay between the germline ends. The DNA for the CDR3 is TGTGCCTGGACTAGAGGGGTTTACAATGAGCAGTTCTTC. It specifies CAWTRGVYNEQFF.

The chain employs TRBV7-6 and TRBJ2-5; D is possibly TRBD1 or TRBD2 (6 bases each). CDR1 and CDR2 (germline): SGHVS, FNYEAQ. V gave up 2 bases and J gave up 4 bases, with 17 bases separating them. This CDR3 has 16 residues. This CDR3 is CASSLLGGLAVETQYF. The CDR3 coding sequence is TGTGCCAGCAGCTTATTGGGGGGCTTGGCGGTAGAGACCCAGTACTTC.

This clonotype was detected only once. The chain recombines TRBV12-3 or TRBV12-4 with TRBJ2-1; D is undetermined. This CDR3 spans 15 amino acids. With 1 base removed from V and 0 bases from J, the gap between germline ends came to 7 bases. Written as DNA, the CDR3 is TGTGCCAGCAGTTTAGGAGCGCACTCCTACAATGAGCAGTTCTTC. This encodes CASSLGAHSYNEQFF.

J is TRBJ1-2 and V is TRBV2, with 7 nucleotides matching TRBD1. The CDR3 has 13 amino acids. Trimming removed 3 bases from V and 4 bases from J; junction bases left unmatched: 2. Germline V gene sequence: CDR1 SNHLY, CDR2 FYNNEI. CDR3 loop: CASSDTGAYGYTF. The CDR3 DNA sequence: TGTGCCAGCAGTGACACAGGGGCCTATGGCTACACCTTC.

The rearrangement links TRBV20-1 to TRBJ1-2, with a tentative D call TRBD1 (5 bases). The CDR3 consists of 15 residues. The germline V gene encodes CDR1 DFQATT and CDR2 SNEGSKA (reference sequence). Trimming stripped 0 bases from V and 6 bases from J, with 17 bases between. CDR3 residues: CSARDNGQGLDGYTF. The DNA of the CDR3 is TGCAGTGCTAGAGATAACGGACAAGGCCTTGATGGCTACACCTTC.

The V gene is TRBV27, the J gene TRBJ2-5, with 7 bases fitting TRBD2. The CDR3 is 13 residues long. J lost 5 bases, V lost 5 bases, and 5 bases had no gene match. The germline gives CDR1 MNHEY, CDR2 SMNVEV (reference sequence). Here the CDR3 reads CASSLSGPETQYF. CDR3 coding DNA: TGTGCCAGCAGTCTTAGCGGGCCGGAGACCCAGTACTTC.

The CDR3 DNA follows: TGCAGTGCTAGAGATCTCCGGGCCCAGTACTTC. This translates into CSARDLRAQYF. This sequence joins TRBV20-1 and TRBJ2-5, with unresolved D. The CDR3 is made up of 11 amino acids. CDR1 and CDR2 (germline): DFQATT, SNEGSKA (reference sequence). V lost 0 bases to trimming and J lost 9 bases, with 8 bases between them.

This clonotype has a single count. The rearrangement links TRBV7-2 to TRBJ1-6; D gene uncertain. V shed 4 bases and J shed 5 bases, with 15 bases lying between them. This CDR3 comprises 16 residues. Germline assignment: CDR1 SGHTA and CDR2 FQGNSA. CDR3 in DNA: TGTGCCAGCAGCTCCCTGATGGGCAACCATAATTCACCCCTCCACTTT. Its protein is CASSSLMGNHNSPLHF. Based on the CDR3 plus reference TRBV7-2 and TRBJ1-6, the full variable domain is GAGVSQSPSNKVTEKGKDVELRCDPISGHTALYWYRQSLGQGLEFLIYFQGNSAPDKSGLPSDRFSAERTGGSVSTLTIQRTQQEDSAVYLCASSSLMGNHNSPLHFGNGTRLTVT.

This chain joins TRBV20-1 and TRBJ2-1; 9 bases are shared with TRBD2. Trimming removed 8 bases from V and 12 bases from J; junction bases left unmatched: 17. Germline assignment: CDR1 DFQATT and CDR2 SNEGSKA (reference sequence). The CDR3 runs 14 residues. This CDR3 is CSPLDGREGYRQFF. The CDR3 DNA sequence: TGCAGTCCCTTGGATGGGCGGGAGGGTTATAGGCAGTTCTTC.

The V and J genes are TRBV30 and TRBJ1-6; possible D gene TRBD1, 5 bases. V lost 0 bases and J lost 4, with 13 bases in between. CDR1 is GTSNPN and CDR2 is SVGIG in the germline V gene (reference sequence). This CDR3 has 16 residues. The CDR3 nucleotides read TGTGCCTGGAGTGTAGCTGGGGCCTCTTATAATTCACCCCTCCACTTT. Translating gives CAWSVAGASYNSPLHF. The full variable domain, with the rest looked up from reference TRBV30 and TRBJ1-6, is SQTIHQWPATLVQPVGSPLSLECTVEGTSNPNLYWYRQAAGRGLQLLFYSVGIGQISSEVPQNLSASRPQDRQFILSSKKLLLSDSGFYLCAWSVAGASYNSPLHFGNGTRLTVT.